A selection of T cell receptor beta chains follows, all from one sample in a study of cytomegalovirus exposure and HLA in healthy donors. Repertoires were generated with immunoSEQ multiplex PCR, while TCRdb's copy carries only in-frame clones and drops some. In the table there are roughly 250,000 clones, approximately 83% of which are singletons. What was sequenced was PBMCs. These receptor sequences come from a woman in her twenties or thirties in good health and CMV-seropositive. Both conserved end residues are part of each CDR3. The D gene is left open where the match is weak. Where a row states a size, it is once, few, many or the class of an expanded clone; other rows omit it.

J gene,clone size,V gene,D gene,CDR3 protein,CDR3 DNA
TRBJ2-7,NA,TRBV19,TRBD1,CASSIDGTVYEQYF,TGTGCCAGTAGTATAGACGGGACAGTTTACGAGCAGTACTTC
TRBJ2-7,few,TRBV10-3,TRBD2,CAISELAGVYEQYF,TGTGCCATCAGTGAGCTAGCGGGAGTCTACGAGCAGTACTTC
TRBJ2-5,NA,TRBV12-2,NA,CASRLGALAGVYREETQYF,TGTGCAAGTCGCTTAGGAGCACTAGCGGGAGTATATCGGGAAGAGACCCAGTACTTC
TRBJ2-2,NA,TRBV30,NA,CAWGGRTGELFF,TGTGCCTGGGGGGGGAGGACCGGGGAGCTGTTTTTT
TRBJ2-2,NA,TRBV29-1,TRBD2,CSVEGWTSGRASGELFF,TGCAGCGTTGAGGGATGGACTAGCGGGAGGGCCTCCGGGGAGCTGTTTTTT
TRBJ2-1,NA,TRBV18,NA,CASSPELGDEQFF,TGTGCCAGCTCACCCGAGCTAGGCGATGAGCAGTTCTTC
TRBJ2-5,NA,TRBV5-1,TRBD2,CASSLALAREGETQYF,TGCGCCAGCAGCTTGGCCCTAGCCAGGGAGGGAGAGACCCAGTACTTC
TRBJ2-7,NA,TRBV14,NA,CASSQVSIEAGKQYF,TGTGCCAGCAGCCAAGTCTCTATAGAGGCCGGCAAGCAGTACTTC
TRBJ1-1,NA,TRBV6-6,NA,CASSYPSTTGTEAFF,TGTGCCAGCAGTTACCCCTCTACGACAGGCACTGAAGCTTTCTTT
TRBJ2-1,NA,TRBV20-1,NA,CSALVNEQFF,TGCAGTGCCTTAGTTAATGAGCAGTTCTTC
TRBJ2-1,NA,TRBV19,TRBD2,CASSIGGLAGLLKQFF,TGTGCCAGTAGTATAGGGGGACTAGCGGGACTCTTGAAGCAGTTCTTC
TRBJ2-3,NA,TRBV18,NA,CASSPQRMSTDTQYF,TGTGCCAGCTCACCACAGCGGATGAGCACAGATACGCAGTATTTT
TRBJ1-1,NA,TRBV6-5,NA,CASSIRGGEAFF,TGTGCCAGCAGCATTCGGGGGGGAGAAGCTTTCTTT
TRBJ1-2,NA,TRBV11-2,TRBD1,CASSFSGTGTYGYTF,TGTGCCAGCAGCTTTTCCGGGACAGGGACTTATGGCTACACCTTC
TRBJ2-7,NA,TRBV4-2,NA,CASSQGRLDQLYEQYF,TGTGCCAGCAGCCAAGGTCGACTAGACCAACTTTACGAGCAGTACTTC
TRBJ2-7,few,TRBV7-3,NA,CASSLTPTGWDEQYF,TGTGCCAGCAGCTTAACCCCAACAGGGTGGGACGAGCAGTACTTC
TRBJ2-7,NA,TRBV27,TRBD2,CASSLIAGGPREQYF,TGTGCCAGCAGCCTGATAGCGGGAGGCCCTCGCGAGCAGTACTTC
TRBJ2-7,NA,TRBV28,TRBD2,CASSSWTSIFREQYF,TGTGCCAGCAGTTCCTGGACTAGTATATTTCGGGAGCAGTACTTC
TRBJ2-2,NA,TRBV18,TRBD1,CASSRGQGSTGELFF,TGTGCCAGCTCACGGGGACAGGGGAGTACCGGGGAGCTGTTTTTT
TRBJ2-7,NA,TRBV27,NA,CASSLVKSGAYEQYF,TGTGCCAGCAGTTTAGTCAAGTCAGGGGCCTACGAGCAGTACTTC
TRBJ2-1,few,TRBV6-6,TRBD1,CASRLQGVYNEQFF,TGTGCCAGCCGACTCCAGGGGGTGTACAATGAGCAGTTCTTC
TRBJ2-3,NA,TRBV5-1,TRBD2,CASSRGTSGNPVSTDTQYF,TGCGCCAGCAGCCGGGGGACTAGCGGAAACCCCGTCAGCACAGATACGCAGTATTTT
TRBJ1-1,NA,TRBV4-1,NA,CASSQSGPLFTEAFF,TGCGCCAGCAGCCAATCCGGTCCCCTCTTCACTGAAGCTTTCTTT
TRBJ1-3,NA,TRBV4-2,NA,CASSQGLLAPPGSGNTIYF,TGTGCCAGCAGCCAAGGACTTTTGGCGCCGCCGGGCTCTGGAAACACCATATATTTT
TRBJ2-7,NA,TRBV11-3,NA,CASSSDSAYEQYF,TGTGCCAGCAGCTCCGACAGTGCCTACGAGCAGTACTTC
TRBJ1-2,NA,TRBV28,TRBD1,CASSFGGSDRAYGYTF,TGTGCCAGCAGTTTTGGTGGTTCGGACAGGGCCTATGGCTACACCTTC
TRBJ1-4,NA,TRBV6-1,NA,CASSEVTGRAAGKLFF,TGTGCCAGCAGTGAAGTGACAGGTAGAGCCGCGGGAAAACTGTTTTTT
TRBJ2-1,NA,TRBV5-1,TRBD1,CASSTDRVVNEQFF,TGCGCCAGCAGCACCGACAGGGTGGTCAATGAGCAGTTCTTC
TRBJ2-7,few,TRBV7-8,TRBD1,CASSPPSAGGNEQYF,TGTGCCAGCAGCCCCCCCTCGGCAGGGGGCAACGAGCAGTACTTC
TRBJ2-4,NA,TRBV7-2,TRBD2,CASSTLAGGIGNIQYF,TGTGCCAGCAGCACCCTAGCGGGAGGTATCGGAAACATTCAGTACTTC
TRBJ1-1,NA,TRBV30,NA,CAWSVDQRVAFF,TGTGCCTGGAGTGTTGATCAGAGGGTTGCTTTCTTT
TRBJ2-3,NA,TRBV19,NA,CASRIPAGDTQYF,TGTGCCAGTAGGATTCCAGCGGGAGATACGCAGTATTTT
TRBJ2-2,NA,TRBV5-1,TRBD2,CASTGLAEPTGELFF,TGCGCCAGCACCGGACTAGCGGAGCCCACCGGGGAGCTGTTTTTT
TRBJ1-2,NA,TRBV7-9,TRBD1,CASSLRDRLPYGYTF,TGTGCCAGCAGCTTGAGGGACAGGCTCCCCTATGGCTACACCTTC
TRBJ2-3,NA,TRBV27,NA,CASSLNPGVNTQYF,TGTGCCAGCAGTTTAAACCCCGGGGTAAATACGCAGTATTTT
TRBJ2-7,NA,TRBV10-3,NA,CAIGRDSYEQYF,TGTGCCATAGGACGGGATTCCTACGAGCAGTACTTC
TRBJ1-1,NA,TRBV5-4,TRBD1,CASTEGGTVLMNTEAFF,TGTGCCAGCACCGAGGGTGGGACAGTCCTTATGAACACTGAAGCTTTCTTT
TRBJ2-1,NA,TRBV5-4,TRBD2,CASSLPLAGGPGEQFF,TGTGCCAGCAGCTTGCCTCTAGCGGGAGGGCCGGGTGAGCAGTTCTTC
TRBJ2-7,NA,TRBV27,TRBD1,CASSLSWAGGREQYF,TGTGCCAGCAGTTTATCTTGGGCAGGGGGCCGCGAGCAGTACTTC
TRBJ2-6,NA,TRBV28,NA,CATLIRSGANVLTF,TGTGCCACCTTAATCCGCTCTGGGGCCAACGTCCTGACTTTC
TRBJ1-2,NA,TRBV9,NA,CASSSLGAYGYTF,TGTGCCAGCAGCTCCTTGGGAGCCTATGGCTACACCTTC
TRBJ2-7,NA,TRBV7-8,NA,CASTIHASYEQYF,TGTGCCAGCACCATCCATGCGAGCTACGAGCAGTACTTC
TRBJ1-5,NA,TRBV27,NA,CASSLWGGPNQPQHF,TGTGCCAGCAGTTTATGGGGGGGACCCAATCAGCCCCAGCATTTT
TRBJ1-1,NA,TRBV28,NA,CASKKGETEAFF,TGTGCCAGCAAAAAGGGGGAGACTGAAGCTTTCTTT
TRBJ2-2,NA,TRBV5-4,NA,CASSPRGSGSNTGELFF,TGTGCCAGCAGCCCTAGGGGGAGCGGCTCGAACACCGGGGAGCTGTTTTTT
TRBJ2-5,NA,TRBV7-2,TRBD1,CASSRDRGRLETQYF,TGTGCCAGCAGCCGGGACAGGGGACGGCTAGAGACCCAGTACTTC
TRBJ2-7,NA,TRBV6-6,NA,CASTPSLQESSYEQYF,TGTGCCAGCACCCCTAGCCTCCAGGAGAGCTCCTACGAGCAGTACTTC
TRBJ2-7,NA,TRBV4-1,NA,CASSQEITIAYEQYF,TGCGCCAGCAGCCAAGAGATCACCATAGCCTACGAGCAGTACTTC
TRBJ2-2,NA,TRBV5-4,TRBD2,CASSLVGGGTGELFF,TGTGCCAGCAGCTTGGTGGGGGGAGGGACCGGGGAGCTGTTTTTT
TRBJ2-5,NA,TRBV4-1,NA,CASSPPEGGQETQYF,TGCGCCAGCAGCCCGCCGGAGGGGGGGCAAGAGACCCAGTACTTC
TRBJ2-2,NA,TRBV27,TRBD1,CASSLRATGGNTGELFF,TGTGCCAGCAGTTTACGGGCGACAGGGGGGAACACCGGGGAGCTGTTTTTT
TRBJ2-5,once,TRBV29-1,TRBD1,CSVATGDGKTQYF,TGCAGCGTGGCGACAGGGGATGGAAAGACCCAGTACTTC
TRBJ2-7,NA,TRBV27,NA,CASSLAGREQYF,TGTGCCAGCAGTTTAGCGGGGCGCGAGCAGTACTTC